This T cell receptor (beta chain) was found in a study of human T cells and chemical hapten exposure. MiXCR was run by TCRdb on the RACE reads, yielding one entry per CDR3 protein. The sample comprises roughly 100,000 distinct CDR3 sequences, 9% to 9.5% of which are singletons, and just over 2% rests with the top ten. As for time point: patch test 2, 6 weeks after DPC sensitization. Stated treatment: therapeutic diphenylcyclopropenone sensitization with weekly scalp DPC. The CDR3 loop spans 16 amino acids. The J segment lost 6 bases and the V segment lost 1 base, leaving 10 bases of the junction unmatched. Germline V gives CDR1 SGDLS, CDR2 YYNGEE. The table lists this clonotype with many counts.

This clonotype was obtained from a woman in her forties with alopecia areata. Some clones in this sample may be carry-over from other donors' samples. The sequencing used whole blood, collected in connection with sensitization to the hapten diphenylcyclopropenone (DPC). This rearrangement joins TRBV9 to TRBJ2-1; 7 bases fit TRBD2. The chain's CDR3 is CASSVTTSVVSNEQFF. For the CDR3, the DNA is TGTGCCAGCAGCGTAACCACTAGCGTTGTCTCCAATGAGCAGTTCTTC. Supplemented by reference TRBV9 and TRBJ2-1, the full variable domain reads DSGVTQTPKHLITATGQRVTLRCSPRSGDLSVYWYQQSLDQGLQFLIQYYNGEERAKGNILERFSAQQFPDLHSELNLSSLELGDSALYFCASSVTTSVVSNEQFFGPGTRLTVL.